This TCR beta chain was captured by sequencing in a study of cytomegalovirus exposure and HLA in healthy donors. Overall study findings and caveats: A later analysis showed TCR association rates differing by HLA locus, peaking at DRB1 and lowest at HLA-C. The investigators catalogued 164 TCR beta chains as cytomegalovirus-associated.

Germline V gene lookup returns CDR1 MGHRA and CDR2 YSYEKL. CDR3 length: 12 amino acids. The V and J ends lost 1 base and 5 bases respectively, with 5 bases between them. This clone was detected only a few times. Antigen: not known. The PCR contained 60 Vbeta and 13 Jbeta primers. The data were produced by immunoSEQ multiplex PCR, yet TCRdb's version contains in-frame clones alone and is incomplete. The sample shows some 130,000 clones, 85% to 90% of them seen only once. The rearrangement uses TRBV4-1 and TRBJ1-1; D gene uncertain. This receptor was taken from a woman aged 25 to 39 in good health and CMV-seronegative. Sequenced: PBMCs. The CDR3 DNA reads TGCGCCAGCAGCCAAGGGAGTACTGAAGCTTTCTTT. Translation: CASSQGSTEAFF.